This T cell receptor (beta chain) was retrieved from a study of T cells in Graves' hyperthyroidism and ophthalmopathy. About the study: At initial diagnosis, before any treatment had begun, peripheral blood was obtained.

RNA transcripts gave rise to amplified TCR beta CDR3 regions. A set of HTBI primers served as the primers for a first-round RT-PCR of the TCR CDR3. One entry per CDR3 protein, called by TCRdb with MiXCR from the multiplex PCR reads. The sample holds about 290,000 distinct CDR3 sequences; 13% are singletons and the top ten take about 8%. This clonotype occurred many times. The PBMCs were sourced from fresh peripheral blood (around 10 ml). This sequence was found in a woman in her twenties or thirties with Graves' hyperthyroidism that later progressed to Graves' ophthalmopathy. The sequencing input was blood.

Here the CDR3 reads CASSVGGGSHEQYF. The CDR3 DNA sequence: TGTGCCAGCAGCGTAGGGGGGGGTTCCCACGAGCAGTACTTC. The V call is TRBV9, the J call TRBJ2-7; 7 nucleotides agree with TRBD2. Germline V CDR1 and CDR2: SGDLS, YYNGEE. V lost 0 bases, J lost 5 bases, and 5 bases stayed unmatched. The CDR3 contains 14 residues.